This TCR beta chain was recovered during a study of shared T cell receptors in the human thymus. Using immunoSEQ multiplex PCR, the repertoire was profiled, and TCRdb retains in-frame clones only, with some absent. The sample includes about 610,000 clones, approximately 90% seen only once; the top ten take 0.01%. This CDR3 is built from 14 residues. Trimming stripped 3 bases from V and 3 bases from J, with 9 bases between. The germline V gene has CDR1 LGHNA and CDR2 YNFKEQ. The data were also submitted as part of a second study, on human thymus T cells.

This clonotype was obtained from a boy younger than two with a congenital heart defect. The genes are TRBV4-2 and TRBJ2-1, with D unresolved. The specimen was thymocytes. The CDR3 spells CASSQRPGYNEQFF. The CDR3 nucleotides are TGTGCCAGCAGCCAGCGGCCTGGCTACAATGAGCAGTTCTTC.